This entry lists 32 T cell receptor beta chains sequenced from one sample in a study of identical twins. TCRdb itself ran the 5' RACE reads through MiXCR, one entry per CDR3 protein. The sample contains 450,000 or so distinct CDR3 sequences, about 14% of which appear only once. The sample was also linked to a second study, of yellow fever vaccine responses in identical twins.

Sequencing used CD4+ T cells sorted from blood. The receptors come from a woman aged 18-29 years in good health.

This sequence joins TRBV11-2 and TRBJ1-6; D remains unclear. There are 14 residues in the CDR3. With 1 base removed from V and 7 bases from J, the gap between germline ends came to 8 bases. The germline gives CDR1 SGHAT, CDR2 FQNNGV. Here the CDR3 DNA reads TGTGCCAGCAGCTTAGCAAGGGAGAATTCACCCCTCCACTTT. The encoded protein is CASSLARENSPLHF.

This clonotype occurred a few times. V usage is TRBV7-8 and J usage is TRBJ1-1; no definite D call. There are 13 residues in the CDR3. Germline loops: CDR1 SGHVS, CDR2 FQNEAQ. V shed 7 bases and J shed 0 bases, with 9 bases lying between them. CDR3: CASTSGLNTEAFF. The CDR3 nucleotides read TGTGCCAGCACCTCCGGCTTGAACACTGAAGCTTTCTTT.

The chain recombines TRBV12-3 or TRBV12-4 with TRBJ2-2, with 7 nucleotides matching TRBD1. The V gene end was trimmed by 0 bases and the J gene end by 1 base; junction bases not matched to a gene: 5. This CDR3 has 17 amino acids. The CDR3 nucleotides read TGTGCCAGCAGTTTAGCGCTGAGACAGGGGAACACCGGGGAGCTGTTTTTT. Translating it yields CASSLALRQGNTGELFF.

The V call is TRBV5-4, the J call TRBJ1-2, with TRBD1 matching 7 bases. With 6 bases clipped from V and 5 bases from J, the junction kept 10 bases outside the gene matches. CDR3 length: 14 residues. The germline CDR1 and CDR2 sequences are SGHNT and YYREEE (reference sequence). CDR3 in DNA: TGTGCCAGCACCCTCCGACAGGGATCATATGGCTACACCTTC. It codes for CASTLRQGSYGYTF.

The chain joins TRBV20-1 to TRBJ2-3; tentatively, D is TRBD2 (6 bases). Germline-derived CDR1 and CDR2 are DFQATT and SNEGSKA (reference sequence). CDR3 length: 14 residues. Trimming cost V 6 bases and J 0 bases, with 13 bases left between them. The CDR3 is CSAGGSGSTDTQYF. CDR3 coding DNA: TGCAGTGCCGGGGGTAGCGGCAGCACAGATACGCAGTATTTT.

This clonotype was recorded a few times. The chain has TRBV5-1 and TRBJ1-6, with a weak D call TRBD1 (6 bases). The CDR3 covers 15 residues. Germline V gene sequence: CDR1 SGHRS, CDR2 YFSETQ. With 0 bases removed from V and 4 bases from J, the gap between germline ends came to 8 bases. CDR3 region: CASSLEQGYNSPLHF. The DNA for the CDR3 is TGCGCCAGCAGCTTGGAACAGGGTTATAATTCACCCCTCCACTTT.

Many counts were recorded for this clonotype. The V call is TRBV11-2, the J call TRBJ2-3, with D hard to call. Germline V gene sequence: CDR1 SGHAT, CDR2 FQNNGV. Trimming pared 3 bases from V and 4 bases from J, leaving 8 bases between. This CDR3 has 13 amino acids. The CDR3 DNA sequence: TGTGCCAGCAGCTTCTTACACTCAGATACGCAGTATTTT. Its translation: CASSFLHSDTQYF.

This clonotype showed up many times. This rearrangement joins TRBV5-1 to TRBJ2-7, with 8 bases matching TRBD2. V dropped 5 bases and J dropped 4; count of bases not matched to a gene: 5. The CDR3 runs to 13 residues. Germline lookup yields CDR1 SGHRS and CDR2 YFSETQ. This CDR3 is CASRVSGGYEQYF. CDR3 DNA sequence: TGCGCCAGCAGGGTAAGCGGGGGATACGAGCAGTACTTC.

This clonotype showed up just a few times. V and J are TRBV28 and TRBJ2-1; the match to TRBD2 covers 7 bases. The CDR3 contains 14 residues. Germline V lookup: CDR1 MDHEN, CDR2 SYDVKM. The junction had 4 bases not matched to a gene; V was cut back by 3 bases and J by 5 bases. DNA of the CDR3: TGTGCCAGCAGTTTGGGAGGGACCAACAATGAGCAGTTCTTC. Amino acids: CASSLGGTNNEQFF.

The rearrangement links TRBV6-5 to TRBJ2-2; D not certain. Germline V CDR1 and CDR2: MNHEY, SVGAGI. The CDR3 consists of 14 residues. Trimming took off 2 bases at V and 5 bases at J, with 9 bases between the two ends. As DNA, the CDR3 is TGTGCCAGCAGTTACGGTCACCGGACCGGGGAGCTGTTTTTT. Amino acid sequence: CASSYGHRTGELFF.

The chain combines TRBV20-1 with TRBJ1-1; 8 bases are a match to TRBD1. From germline, CDR1 is DFQATT and CDR2 SNEGSKA (reference sequence). This CDR3 is 14 amino acids long. After removal of 2 bases from V and 3 bases from J, the junction contained 5 bases not matched to a gene. CDR3 loop: CSARQGAKDTEAFF. CDR3 DNA sequence: TGCAGTGCTAGACAGGGGGCAAAGGACACTGAAGCTTTCTTT.

This clonotype appeared a few times. V gene TRBV7-2 combines with J gene TRBJ2-7; 11 positions agree with TRBD2. The CDR3 spans 16 residues. CDR1 and CDR2 from the germline V gene are SGHTA and FQGNSA. V was clipped by 1 base and J by 3 bases; unmatched bases: 5. The CDR3 here is CASSLEGTSGVYEQYF. The CDR3 DNA reads as TGTGCCAGCAGCTTAGAAGGGACTAGCGGAGTCTACGAGCAGTACTTC.

This clonotype occurred a few times. The rearrangement joins TRBV7-2 to TRBJ2-7; 14 bases are shared with TRBD2. The CDR3 is made up of 17 amino acids. The J segment lost 5 bases and the V segment lost 5 bases, leaving 11 bases of the junction unmatched. Germline values: CDR1 SGHTA, CDR2 FQGNSA. CDR3 nucleotides: TGTGCCAGCAGCCCGCGCAGACTAGCGGGAGGGCCCCACGAGCAGTACTTC. Encoded protein: CASSPRRLAGGPHEQYF.

This clonotype was seen many times. V usage is TRBV24-1 and J usage is TRBJ2-2, with D hard to call. The germline V gene encodes CDR1 KGHDR and CDR2 SFDVKD. CDR3 length: 14 amino acids. Trimming pared 3 bases from V and 5 bases from J, leaving 9 bases between. The CDR3 DNA reads as TGTGCCACCAGTGATCGACAAGTTACCGGGGAGCTGTTTTTT. Translated, it gives CATSDRQVTGELFF.

J is TRBJ2-1 and V is TRBV18, with D perhaps given as TRBD1 or TRBD2 (5 bases each). Trimming stripped 8 bases from V and 5 bases from J, with 19 bases between. The germline gives CDR1 KGHSH, CDR2 LQKENI. There are 15 residues in the CDR3. As DNA, the CDR3 is TGTGCCAGCGCAACCGGGACGAATGCCCACAATGAGCAGTTCTTC. Encoded protein: CASATGTNAHNEQFF.

This clonotype was found many times. V gene TRBV5-1 combines with J gene TRBJ2-7; D remains unclear. Trimming pared 2 bases from V and 7 bases from J, leaving 19 bases between. Germline V gives CDR1 SGHRS, CDR2 YFSETQ. The length of the CDR3 is 15 residues. The CDR3 spells CASSLAFSVYGEQYF. The CDR3 DNA sequence: TGCGCCAGCAGCTTAGCATTCAGTGTGTACGGAGAGCAGTACTTC. Variable domain in full (rest from reference TRBV5-1 and TRBJ2-7): KAGVTQTPRYLIKTRGQQVTLSCSPISGHRSVSWYQQTPGQGLQFLFEYFSETQRNKGNFPGRFSGRQFSNSRSEMNVSTLELGDSALYLCASSLAFSVYGEQYFGPGTRLTVT.

This clonotype was seen more than once but under ten times. The V gene is TRBV6-2 or TRBV6-3, the J gene TRBJ2-5; D unclear. This CDR3 comprises 16 residues. CDR1 and CDR2 from the germline V gene are MNHEY and SVGEGT. The V and J ends lost 2 bases and 2 bases respectively, with 15 bases between them. CDR3 amino acids: CASSYKRKTRQETQYF. The DNA for the CDR3 is TGTGCCAGCAGTTACAAGAGAAAGACTCGACAAGAGACCCAGTACTTC.

This clonotype was found a few times. The J gene is TRBJ2-7, the V gene TRBV20-1; 8 nucleotides align to TRBD1. The CDR3 extends over 15 amino acids. CDR1 DFQATT and CDR2 SNEGSKA come from the germline V gene (reference sequence). V trimming: 7 bases; J trimming: 9 bases; junction bases outside the gene matches: 20. The CDR3: CSVEPPGQGVYVQYF. The DNA of the CDR3 is TGCAGTGTCGAGCCCCCCGGACAGGGCGTTTATGTGCAGTACTTC.

Many counts were recorded for this clonotype. The chain combines TRBV18 with TRBJ2-5; D unresolved. The CDR3 runs to 13 residues. Trimming removed 0 bases from V and 3 bases from J, with 5 bases in between. Germline assignment: CDR1 KGHSH and CDR2 LQKENI. Here the CDR3 DNA reads TGTGCCAGCTCACCACCTCCCAAAGAGACCCAGTACTTC. Its translation is CASSPPPKETQYF.

The rearrangement joins TRBV10-3 to TRBJ2-1; 13 nucleotides line up with TRBD2. The CDR3 extends over 13 amino acids. The germline V gene encodes CDR1 ENHRY and CDR2 SYGVKD. J lost 8 bases, V lost 8 bases, and 3 bases had no gene match. CDR3 in DNA: TGTGCCATCGGGACTAGCGGGAACGATGAGCAGTTCTTC. Its translation is CAIGTSGNDEQFF.

A remark on this clonotype: A read error is possible here, since a much larger clone lies one base away. The chain has TRBV12-3 or TRBV12-4 and TRBJ2-7, with D possibly matching TRBD2 (6 bases). CDR3 length: 14 amino acids. This CDR3 reads CASSWDPTSYELYF. As DNA, the CDR3 is TGTGCCAGCAGTTGGGATCCAACTAGCTACGAGCTGTACTTC.

This clonotype was found a few times. The chain recombines TRBV2 with TRBJ2-7; D might be TRBD1 (5 bases). V gave up 1 base and J gave up 2 bases, with 6 bases separating them. CDR1 is SNHLY, CDR2 FYNNEI, per germline. CDR3 size: 13 residues. The CDR3 reads CASSEVGPYEQYF. The DNA for the CDR3 is TGTGCCAGCAGTGAAGTGGGGCCCTACGAGCAGTACTTC. The variable domain in full, completed from reference TRBV2 and TRBJ2-7, reads EPEVTQTPSHQVTQMGQEVILRCVPISNHLYFYWYRQILGQKVEFLVSFYNNEISEKSEIFDDQFSVERPDGSNFTLKIRSTKLEDSAMYFCASSEVGPYEQYFGPGTRLTVT.

The chain employs TRBV20-1 and TRBJ2-5; TRBD1 aligns across 9 bases. CDR3 size: 14 residues. Trimming at V came to 6 bases and at J to 5 bases, leaving 10 bases not matched to a gene. Looked up from germline, CDR1 is DFQATT and CDR2 is SNEGSKA (reference sequence). The CDR3 is CSAVAGQGSETQYF. The CDR3 bases are TGCAGTGCCGTGGCGGGACAGGGCAGTGAGACCCAGTACTTC.

This clonotype came up many times. The chain couples TRBV6-5 to TRBJ1-6; D gene ambiguous. V was cut by 4 bases and J by 7 bases, with 14 bases left in between. The CDR3 contains 15 residues. Germline CDR1 MNHEY, CDR2 SVGAGI. The chain's CDR3 is CASSSPGQFNSPLHF. CDR3 nucleotide sequence: TGTGCCAGCAGTTCCCCTGGTCAGTTCAATTCACCCCTCCACTTT.

In this sample, this clonotype turned up a few times. The chain combines TRBV27 with TRBJ1-6; perhaps TRBD1 as D (5 bases). Germline V CDR1 and CDR2: MNHEY, SMNVEV (reference sequence). Deletions cut 6 bases from V and 8 bases from J, with 17 bases between. The CDR3 runs to 15 residues. The CDR3 loop is CASSSRGGVDSPLHF. The CDR3 region has the DNA TGTGCCAGCAGCTCCCGGGGAGGGGTTGATTCACCCCTCCACTTT.

This clonotype has just a few counts. The V and J genes are TRBV11-2 and TRBJ2-2; D may be TRBD1 or TRBD2 (5 bases each). This CDR3 has 14 amino acids. V dropped 0 bases and J dropped 3 bases, with 5 bases sitting between them. The germline CDR1 and CDR2 sequences are SGHAT and FQNNGV. The CDR3 reads CASSLEGHTGELFF. The CDR3 coding sequence is TGTGCCAGCAGCTTAGAGGGACACACCGGGGAGCTGTTTTTT.

In DNA, the CDR3 is TGTGCCAGCAGCTTGACAGGGAGAGGGGCAGATACGCAGTATTTT. Translated: CASSLTGRGADTQYF. The rearrangement links TRBV5-6 to TRBJ2-3; a weak D match, TRBD1 (6 bases). V was shortened by 1 base and J by 4 bases, with 13 bases between the two germline ends. The germline gives CDR1 SGHDT, CDR2 YYEEEE. The CDR3 spans 15 residues. The variable domain in full, completed from reference TRBV5-6 and TRBJ2-3, reads DAGVTQSPTHLIKTRGQQVTLRCSPKSGHDTVSWYQQALGQGPQFIFQYYEEEERQRGNFPDRFSGHQFPNYSSELNVNALLLGDSALYLCASSLTGRGADTQYFGPGTRLTVL.

This clonotype was seen only a few times. V and J are TRBV7-9 and TRBJ2-7; weak D call: TRBD2 (5 bases). With 5 bases removed from V and 5 bases from J, the gap between germline ends came to 19 bases. CDR3 length: 15 amino acids. From germline, CDR1 is SEHNR and CDR2 FQNEAQ (reference sequence). Here the CDR3 DNA reads TGTGCCAGCAGCCGCGGACTGCCGACGAGCCACGAGCAGTACTTC. Translating gives CASSRGLPTSHEQYF.

This clonotype was found a few times. This chain connects TRBV29-1 to TRBJ2-7; a weak D match, TRBD2 (6 bases). The CDR3 totals 14 residues. Germline values: CDR1 SQVTM, CDR2 ANQGSEA. The CDR3 bases are TGCAGTACCGGGGGTGGTGGCGGATCCTACGAGCAGTACTTC. The encoded protein is CSTGGGGGSYEQYF.

The chain carries TRBV10-1 and TRBJ2-1; 13 positions match TRBD2. This CDR3 has 17 amino acids. The V and J ends lost 6 bases and 7 bases, in that order; junction bases with no gene match: 12. Germline-derived CDR1 and CDR2 are WNHNN and SYGVQD (reference sequence). The CDR3 DNA reads TGCGCCAGCAGCGACCGACTAGCGGGGGGCCGAAAGAATGAGCAGTTCTTC. It codes for CASSDRLAGGRKNEQFF.

The V and J genes are TRBV12-3 or TRBV12-4 and TRBJ2-7, with 16 bases fitting TRBD2. This CDR3 contains 18 residues. The V segment lost 10 bases and the J segment 2 bases; nucleotides outside the gene matches: 14. This CDR3 is CAIRSGTSGGEEAYEQYF. CDR3 in DNA: TGTGCCATCAGATCCGGGACTAGCGGGGGGGAAGAGGCCTACGAGCAGTACTTC.

This clonotype was detected only a few times. CDR3 in DNA: TGTGCCAGCAGCCCTTGGACAGGGAAATTGGATGAGCAGTTCTTC. Its translation: CASSPWTGKLDEQFF. V usage is TRBV5-4 and J usage is TRBJ2-1; 8 bases line up with TRBD1. The V segment lost 4 bases and the J segment 8 bases; nucleotides outside the gene matches: 11. Germline CDR1 SGHNT, CDR2 YYREEE (reference sequence). The length of the CDR3 is 15 residues.